Shown below are 2 T cell receptor beta chains from a single sample sequenced in a study of CD8+ T cells in alopecia areata. Following RNA extraction, reverse transcription yielded cDNA that acted as the sequencing template. TCRdb's table, derived via immunoSEQ multiplex PCR, lists solely in-frame clones and lacks some. The table records roughly 210,000 clones, approximately 45% of them present only once. Treatment indicated: oral pan-JAK inhibitor, 5-10 mg twice daily. This specimen was CD4+ T cells sorted from blood, taken at approximately week 36, from a patient treated with tofacitinib. The receptors come from a human donor with alopecia areata.

V and J are TRBV30 and TRBJ2-7, with unresolved D. Between the trimmed V and J ends, which lost 0 bases and 7 bases, there was a span of 10 bases. The CDR3 is 12 amino acids. The germline CDR1 and CDR2 sequences are GTSNPN and SVGIG (reference sequence). The CDR3 nucleotides are TGTGCCTGGAGTGTAGGGTGGGGTGAGCAGTACTTC. It translates to CAWSVGWGEQYF.

This chain uses TRBV27 with TRBJ1-2, with TRBD1 matching over 7 bases. V lost 0 bases, J lost 10 bases, and 8 bases stayed unmatched. Germline V gene sequence: CDR1 MNHEY, CDR2 SMNVEV (reference sequence). There are 14 residues in the CDR3. The CDR3: CASSLSISRGIYTF. DNA for the CDR3: TGTGCCAGCAGTTTATCGATTTCCAGGGGGATCTACACCTTC.